Sequencing of this T cell receptor beta chain was carried out in a study of T cell repertoires in cytomegalovirus infection. Study as a whole: Well-studied HLA-B-restricted epitopes and recently identified HLA-C-restricted epitopes of CMV were both used in the study. Public signatures in TCR beta pointed to CMV infection and matching HLA type.

MiXCR, applied by TCRdb to the reads, yields one record per CDR3 protein. The sample has some 940,000 distinct CDR3 sequences; roughly 30% are singletons. In the case of this clonotype: Its antigen is unidentified.

Study-level findings and limits: The response measured ex vivo was dominated by TCR beta clonotypes (HLA-C-restricted and CMV-specific).

After removal of 5 bases from V and 7 bases from J, the junction contained 10 bases not matched to a gene. The CDR3 extends over 18 amino acids. Germline V gene data show CDR1 as LGHDT and CDR2 as YNNKEL (reference sequence). Specimen: cultured CD8+ T cells from PBMCs, collected from culture after CMV antigen stimulation. The chain uses TRBV3-1 and TRBJ2-2; the match to TRBD2 covers 16 bases. The clonotype was recovered from a human donor in good health (CMV status not recorded). Some clones in this sample may be carry-over from other donors' samples. In DNA, the CDR3 is TGTGCCAGCAGCACCCCCGGGACTAGCGGGGGGGCGATCGGGGAGCTGTTTTTT. This codes for CASSTPGTSGGAIGELFF.